The entry below describes one T cell receptor (beta chain). The sample belongs to a study of siplizumab effects on memory and regulatory T cells. Data came from immunoSEQ multiplex PCR; TCRdb stores just in-frame clones and leaves some out. The table includes 70,000 to 95,000 clones, around 95% detected once. CDR1 and CDR2 (germline): LNHDA, SQIVND (reference sequence). There are 18 residues in the CDR3. With V trimmed by 3 bases and J by 5 bases, 15 bases remained unmatched. The sequenced sample consisted of naive CD4+ T cells sorted from blood. This receptor was obtained from a human donor in good health. The V gene is TRBV19, the J gene TRBJ2-5; 10 positions agree with TRBD2. The CDR3 DNA sequence: TGTGCCAGTAGTATTGTCAGCGGGGGGGCCGGATTGGTGGAGACCCAGTACTTC. It encodes CASSIVSGGAGLVETQYF. Supplemented by reference TRBV19 and TRBJ2-5, the full variable domain reads DGGITQSPKYLFRKEGQNVTLSCEQNLNHDAMYWYRQDPGQGLRLIYYSQIVNDFQKGDIAEGYSVSREKKESFPLTVTSAQKNPTAFYLCASSIVSGGAGLVETQYFGPGTRLLVL.